This TCR beta chain was sequenced in a study of early T cells in non-severe SARS-CoV-2 infection. Study context: Sequencing targeted bulk RNA from unsorted whole blood, leaving chains unpaired. General study findings and limits: Lookups in VDJdb leaned toward anti-spike CD8 responses and missed private and CD4 specificities.

CDR1 is MNHNY, CDR2 SVGAGI, per germline (reference sequence). The CDR3 contains 14 residues. A few counts support this clonotype. As yet, its antigen is unknown. Germline is not matched at one junction end, which may reflect a read error. Molecules of cDNA were individually given unique molecular identifiers that were attached to them. TCRdb re-called the 5' RACE reads through MiXCR, storing one row per CDR3 protein. The sample has 70,000 to 75,000 distinct CDR3 sequences, approximately 14% seen once. Sequencing was performed on whole blood. This receptor was taken from an adult who was a healthcare worker with PCR-confirmed SARS-CoV-2 infection or an uninfected control (not recorded which). This chain links TRBV6-6 with TRBJ2-7; 8 nucleotides align to TRBD1. The CDR3 nucleotides read TGTGCCAGCACCACGACAGGGGCGGGGAACGATCAGTACTTC. Its protein product is CASTTTGAGNDQYF.